This paragraph covers one T cell receptor beta chain sequence. Antigen unknown. The sample originates from a study of cytomegalovirus exposure and HLA in healthy donors. Study-wide results and caveats: According to reports, the classifier identified cytomegalovirus status with high specificity and sensitivity. Subsequent analysis revealed that first-cohort TCR clusters tended to co-occur in the 95 to 150 validation repertoires. The authors enumerated 150 to 200 TCR beta chains as linked to cytomegalovirus.

J was trimmed by 1 base and V by 6 bases; bases with no gene match: 10. There are 16 residues in the CDR3. CDR1 is SGHAT and CDR2 is FQDESV in the germline V gene (reference sequence). Sequencing was performed with immunoSEQ multiplex PCR; in TCRdb, only in-frame clones are kept and a portion is missing. The sample has over 150,000 clones; approximately 86% are singletons. The donors were members of the validation cohort comprising about 130 subjects, separate from the roughly 670-subject first cohort. Source material: PBMCs. The chain recombines TRBV11-1 with TRBJ1-1, with TRBD1 matching 8 bases. The sequence was collected from a man between 18 and 35 years old in good health and CMV-seropositive. DNA of the CDR3: TGTGCCAGCAGTTTCGGACAGGGCCTACCGAACACTGAAGCTTTCTTT. It yields the protein CASSFGQGLPNTEAFF.